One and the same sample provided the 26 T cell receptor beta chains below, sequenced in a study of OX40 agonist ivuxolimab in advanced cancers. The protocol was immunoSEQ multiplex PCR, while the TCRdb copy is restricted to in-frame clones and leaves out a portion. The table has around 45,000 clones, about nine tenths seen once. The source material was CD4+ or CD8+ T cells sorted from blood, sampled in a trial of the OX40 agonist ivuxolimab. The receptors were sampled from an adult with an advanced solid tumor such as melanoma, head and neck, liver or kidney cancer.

The CDR3 region is CASSYSIEGVSGYTF. CDR3 DNA sequence: TGTGCCAGCAGTTACTCGATAGAGGGCGTATCTGGCTACACCTTC. The chain is built from TRBV6-5 and TRBJ1-2; no clear D gene. The CDR3 has 15 amino acids. V was shortened by 0 bases and J by 7 bases, with 15 bases between the two germline ends. CDR1 is MNHEY, CDR2 SVGAGI, per germline.

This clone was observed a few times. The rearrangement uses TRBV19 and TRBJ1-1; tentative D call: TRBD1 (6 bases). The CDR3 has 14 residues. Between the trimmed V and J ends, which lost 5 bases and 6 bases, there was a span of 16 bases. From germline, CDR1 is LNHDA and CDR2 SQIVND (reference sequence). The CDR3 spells CASSGTTGGAEAFF. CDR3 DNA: TGTGCCAGTAGTGGGACGACTGGGGGCGCTGAAGCTTTCTTT.

CDR3 nucleotide sequence: TGTGCCAGCAGTACCAACAGGGGGCGCACAGCTTTCTTT. Protein: CASSTNRGRTAFF. This sequence joins TRBV6-1 and TRBJ1-1; 9 bases match TRBD1. The CDR3 sequence is 13 residues long. The germline V gene encodes CDR1 MNHNS and CDR2 SASEGT. V gave up 5 bases and J gave up 10 bases; unmatched junction bases: 8.

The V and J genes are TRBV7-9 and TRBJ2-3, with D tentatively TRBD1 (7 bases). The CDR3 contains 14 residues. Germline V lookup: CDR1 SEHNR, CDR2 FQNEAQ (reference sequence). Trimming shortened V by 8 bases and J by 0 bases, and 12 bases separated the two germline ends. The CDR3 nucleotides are TGTGCCAGCCTAGCAGGGGGGAGCACAGATACGCAGTATTTT. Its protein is CASLAGGSTDTQYF.

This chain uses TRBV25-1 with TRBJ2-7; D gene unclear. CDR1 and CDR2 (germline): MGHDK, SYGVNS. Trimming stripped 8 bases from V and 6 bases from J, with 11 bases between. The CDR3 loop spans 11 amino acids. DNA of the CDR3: TGTGCCAGCGGTCGGACCGGCGAGCAGTACTTC. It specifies CASGRTGEQYF.

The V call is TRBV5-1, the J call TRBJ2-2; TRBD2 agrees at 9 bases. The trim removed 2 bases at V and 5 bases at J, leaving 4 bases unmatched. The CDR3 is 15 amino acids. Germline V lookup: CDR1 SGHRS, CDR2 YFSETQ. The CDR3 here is CASSLVAGVTGELFF. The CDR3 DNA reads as TGCGCCAGCAGCTTAGTAGCGGGAGTAACCGGGGAGCTGTTTTTT.

The CDR3, as DNA: TGTGCCAGCAGCCACCCGCCATACACTGAAGCTTTCTTT. Its protein product is CASSHPPYTEAFF. The gene calls are TRBV14 and TRBJ1-1; D is unclear. Germline V lookup: CDR1 SGHDN, CDR2 FVKESK. CDR3 length equals 13 residues. The germline V and J ends were trimmed by 3 bases and 3 bases, with 8 bases remaining between them.

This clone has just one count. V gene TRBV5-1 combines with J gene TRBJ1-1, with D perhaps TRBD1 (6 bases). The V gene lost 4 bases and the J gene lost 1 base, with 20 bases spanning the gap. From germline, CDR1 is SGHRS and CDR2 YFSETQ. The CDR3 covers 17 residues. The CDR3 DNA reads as TGCGCCAGCAGCACCATCCCTAGTGGGGGCGGGAACACTGAAGCTTTCTTT. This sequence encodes CASSTIPSGGGNTEAFF.

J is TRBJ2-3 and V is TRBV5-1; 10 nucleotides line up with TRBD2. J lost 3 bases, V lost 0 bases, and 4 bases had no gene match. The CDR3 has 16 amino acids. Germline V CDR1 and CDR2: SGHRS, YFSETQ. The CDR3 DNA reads TGCGCCAGCAGCTTGGATGTTAGCGGGAGGACAGATACGCAGTATTTT. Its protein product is CASSLDVSGRTDTQYF.

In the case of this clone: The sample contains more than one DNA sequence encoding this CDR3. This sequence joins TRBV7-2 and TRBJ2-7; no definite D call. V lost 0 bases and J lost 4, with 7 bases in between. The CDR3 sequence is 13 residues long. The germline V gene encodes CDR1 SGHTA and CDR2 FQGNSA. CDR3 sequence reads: CASSLAGGYEQYF. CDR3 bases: TGTGCCAGCAGCTTAGCGGGTGGTTACGAGCAGTACTTC.

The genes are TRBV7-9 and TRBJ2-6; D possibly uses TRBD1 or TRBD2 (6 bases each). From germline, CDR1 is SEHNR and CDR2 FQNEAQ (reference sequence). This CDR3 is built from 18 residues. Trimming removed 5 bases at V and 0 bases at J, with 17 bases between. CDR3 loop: CASSARWGAGSGANVLTF. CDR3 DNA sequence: TGTGCCAGCAGCGCAAGGTGGGGGGCCGGCTCTGGGGCCAACGTCCTGACTTTC.

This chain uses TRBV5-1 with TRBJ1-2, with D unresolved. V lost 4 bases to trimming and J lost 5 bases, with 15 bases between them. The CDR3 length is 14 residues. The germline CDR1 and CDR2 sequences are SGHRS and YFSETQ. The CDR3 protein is CASSPRDLGYGYTF. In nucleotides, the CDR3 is TGCGCCAGCAGCCCCCGAGACTTAGGATATGGCTACACCTTC.

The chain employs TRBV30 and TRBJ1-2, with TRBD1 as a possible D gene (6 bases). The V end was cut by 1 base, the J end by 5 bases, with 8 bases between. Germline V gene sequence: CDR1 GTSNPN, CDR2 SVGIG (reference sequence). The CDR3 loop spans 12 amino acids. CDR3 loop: CAWSGTVYGYTF. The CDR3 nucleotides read TGTGCCTGGAGTGGGACAGTTTATGGCTACACCTTC.

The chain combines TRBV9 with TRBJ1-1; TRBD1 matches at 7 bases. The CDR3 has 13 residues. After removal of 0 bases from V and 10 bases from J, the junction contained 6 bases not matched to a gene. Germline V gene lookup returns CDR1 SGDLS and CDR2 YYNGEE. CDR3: CASSVAEGAGAFF. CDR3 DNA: TGTGCCAGCAGCGTAGCGGAGGGGGCTGGAGCTTTCTTT. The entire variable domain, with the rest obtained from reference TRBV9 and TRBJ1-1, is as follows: DSGVTQTPKHLITATGQRVTLRCSPRSGDLSVYWYQQSLDQGLQFLIQYYNGEERAKGNILERFSAQQFPDLHSELNLSSLELGDSALYFCASSVAEGAGAFFGQGTRLTVV.

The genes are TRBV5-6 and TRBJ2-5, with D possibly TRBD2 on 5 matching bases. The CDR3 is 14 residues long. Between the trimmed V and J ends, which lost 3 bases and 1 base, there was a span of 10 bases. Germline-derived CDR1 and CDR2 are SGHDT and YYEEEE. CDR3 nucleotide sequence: TGTGCCAGCAGCTGGAGGCGTCCCCAAGAGACCCAGTACTTC. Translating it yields CASSWRRPQETQYF. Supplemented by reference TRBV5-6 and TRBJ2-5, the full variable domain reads DAGVTQSPTHLIKTRGQQVTLRCSPKSGHDTVSWYQQALGQGPQFIFQYYEEEERQRGNFPDRFSGHQFPNYSSELNVNALLLGDSALYLCASSWRRPQETQYFGPGTRLLVL.

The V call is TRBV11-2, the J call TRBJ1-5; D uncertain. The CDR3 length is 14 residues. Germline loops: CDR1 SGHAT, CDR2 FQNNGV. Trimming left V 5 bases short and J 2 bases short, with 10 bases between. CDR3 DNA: TGTGCCAGCAGCCCTGGTCTGGGCAATCAGCCCCAGCATTTT. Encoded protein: CASSPGLGNQPQHF. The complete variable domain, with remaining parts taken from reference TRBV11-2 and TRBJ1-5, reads EAGVAQSPRYKIIEKRQSVAFWCNPISGHATLYWYQQILGQGPKLLIQFQNNGVVDDSQLPKDRFSAERLKGVDSTLKIQPAKLEDSAVYLCASSPGLGNQPQHFGDGTRLSIL.

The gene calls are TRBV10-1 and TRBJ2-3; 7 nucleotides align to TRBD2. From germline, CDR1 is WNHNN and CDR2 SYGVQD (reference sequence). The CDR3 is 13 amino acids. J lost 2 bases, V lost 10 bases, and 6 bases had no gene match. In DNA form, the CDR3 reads TGCGCCACCAACGCGGGGGACACAGATACGCAGTATTTT. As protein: CATNAGDTDTQYF.

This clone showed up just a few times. As DNA, the CDR3 is TGTGCCAGCAGCTACTCGGACGGGGGCGAGCAGTACTTC. As protein: CASSYSDGGEQYF. This chain joins TRBV2 and TRBJ2-7; the D gene is possibly TRBD2 (6 bases). Between the trimmed V and J ends, which lost 6 bases and 6 bases, there was a span of 15 bases. This CDR3 spans 13 amino acids. From germline, CDR1 is SNHLY and CDR2 FYNNEI.

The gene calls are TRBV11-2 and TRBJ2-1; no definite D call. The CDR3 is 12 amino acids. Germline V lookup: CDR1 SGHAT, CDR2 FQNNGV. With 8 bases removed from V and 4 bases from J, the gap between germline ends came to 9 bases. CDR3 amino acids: CASLEGYNEQFF. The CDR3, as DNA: TGTGCCAGCTTAGAAGGGTACAATGAGCAGTTCTTC.

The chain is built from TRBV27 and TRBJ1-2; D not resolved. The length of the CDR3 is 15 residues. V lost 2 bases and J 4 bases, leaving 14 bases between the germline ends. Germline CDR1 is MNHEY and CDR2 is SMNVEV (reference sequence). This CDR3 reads CASSLEGAAGYGYTF. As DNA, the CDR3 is TGTGCCAGCAGTTTAGAGGGCGCAGCGGGCTATGGCTACACCTTC.

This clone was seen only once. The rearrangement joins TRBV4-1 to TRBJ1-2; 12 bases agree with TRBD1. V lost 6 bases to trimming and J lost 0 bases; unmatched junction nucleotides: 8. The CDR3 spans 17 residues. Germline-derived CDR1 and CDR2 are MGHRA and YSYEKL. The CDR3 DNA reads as TGCGCCAGCAGATACGGGACAGGGGGCGATGCTAACTATGGCTACACCTTC. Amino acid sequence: CASRYGTGGDANYGYTF.

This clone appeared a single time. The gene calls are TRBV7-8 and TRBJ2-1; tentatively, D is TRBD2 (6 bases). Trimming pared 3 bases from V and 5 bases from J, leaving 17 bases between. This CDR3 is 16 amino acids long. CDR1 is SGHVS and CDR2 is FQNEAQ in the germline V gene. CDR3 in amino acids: CASSLAFVGLNNEQFF. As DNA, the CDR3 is TGTGCCAGCAGCTTGGCTTTCGTGGGACTGAACAATGAGCAGTTCTTC.

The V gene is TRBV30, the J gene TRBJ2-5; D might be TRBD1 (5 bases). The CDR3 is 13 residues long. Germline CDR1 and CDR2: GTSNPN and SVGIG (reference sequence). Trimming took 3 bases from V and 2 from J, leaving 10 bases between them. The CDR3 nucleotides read TGTGCCTGGAGGGGCCAGGGACAAGAGACCCAGTACTTC. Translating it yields CAWRGQGQETQYF.

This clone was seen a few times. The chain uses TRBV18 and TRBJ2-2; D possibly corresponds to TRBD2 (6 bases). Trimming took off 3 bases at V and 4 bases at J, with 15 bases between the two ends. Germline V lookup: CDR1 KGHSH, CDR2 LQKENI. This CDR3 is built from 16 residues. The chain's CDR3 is CASSPVKRESTGELFF. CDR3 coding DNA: TGTGCCAGCTCACCGGTTAAACGGGAGAGCACCGGGGAGCTGTTTTTT.

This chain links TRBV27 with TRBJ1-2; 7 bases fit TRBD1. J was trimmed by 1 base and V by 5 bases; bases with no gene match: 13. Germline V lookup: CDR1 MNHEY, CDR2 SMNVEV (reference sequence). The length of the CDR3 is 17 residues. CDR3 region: CASSPIGTDNFNYGYTF. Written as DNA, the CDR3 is TGTGCCAGCAGTCCGATCGGGACAGATAATTTTAACTATGGCTACACCTTC.

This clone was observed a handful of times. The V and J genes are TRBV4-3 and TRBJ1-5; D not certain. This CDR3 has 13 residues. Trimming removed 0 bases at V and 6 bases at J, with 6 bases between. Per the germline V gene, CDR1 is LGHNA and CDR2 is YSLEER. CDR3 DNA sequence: TGCGCCAGCAGCCAAGACCGATTTCAGCCCCAGCATTTT. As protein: CASSQDRFQPQHF.